This TCR beta chain was captured by sequencing in a study of T-cell reconstitution after alpha-beta-depleted transplantation in children. This clonotype was counted between two and nine times. Unique molecular identifiers were incorporated into the prepared TCRbeta library. TCRdb independently ran MiXCR on the PCR reads; one entry per CDR3 protein. In the table there are more than 550,000 distinct CDR3 sequences, 10% to 13% of which are singletons. Germline lookup yields CDR1 SEHNR and CDR2 FQNEAQ (reference sequence). With V trimmed by 3 bases and J by 5 bases, 1 base remained unmatched. This CDR3 is 13 amino acids long.

The starting material was PBMCs from the stem cell graft donor, obtained from the stem cell graft. The sequence derives from a human donor who donated a stem cell graft to a child with acute myeloid leukemia. J is TRBJ2-1 and V is TRBV7-9; 7 nucleotides match TRBD2. The CDR3 DNA sequence: TGTGCCAGCAGCTTTGGACTAGACAATGAGCAGTTCTTC. It is translated as CASSFGLDNEQFF.